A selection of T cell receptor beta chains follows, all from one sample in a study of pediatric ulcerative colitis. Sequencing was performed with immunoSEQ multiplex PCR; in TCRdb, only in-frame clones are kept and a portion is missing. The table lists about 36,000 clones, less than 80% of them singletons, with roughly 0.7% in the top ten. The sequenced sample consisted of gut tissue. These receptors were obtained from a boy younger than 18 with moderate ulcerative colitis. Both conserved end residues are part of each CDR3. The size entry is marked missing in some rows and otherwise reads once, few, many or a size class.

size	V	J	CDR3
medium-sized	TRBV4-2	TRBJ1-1	CASSRFLVGETGANTEAFF
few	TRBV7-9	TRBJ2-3	CASSRTTDTQYF
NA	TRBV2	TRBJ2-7	CASSDIRDSYEQYF
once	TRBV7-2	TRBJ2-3	CASSLVWGGGTDTQYF
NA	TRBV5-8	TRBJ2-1	CASSFEAMSEQFF
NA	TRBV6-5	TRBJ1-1	CASSRPTGLAEAFF
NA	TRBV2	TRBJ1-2	CASTQQGTWGGYTF
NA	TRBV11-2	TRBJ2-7	CASSGGPRSYEQYF
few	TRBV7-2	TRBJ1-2	CASSSYHGGDYGYTF
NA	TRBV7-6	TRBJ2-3	CAGARISSTDTQYF
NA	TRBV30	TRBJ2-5	CAWSGDQETQYF
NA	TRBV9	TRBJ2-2	CASSVNRDTGELFF
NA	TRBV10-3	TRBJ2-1	CAISESKTSASYNEQFF
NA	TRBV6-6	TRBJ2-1	CASSTGTSGTEQFF
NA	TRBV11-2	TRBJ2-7	CASSLGMGEAAYEQYF
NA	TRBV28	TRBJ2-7	CASSFVSVLSYEQYF
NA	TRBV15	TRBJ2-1	CATRGSSYNEQFF
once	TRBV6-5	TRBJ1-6	CASSYTRSSYNSPLHF
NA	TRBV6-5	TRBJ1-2	CASSSFSNNYGYTF
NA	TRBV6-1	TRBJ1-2	CASSHTDRAYGYTF
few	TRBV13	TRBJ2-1	CASSLSGLAYYNEQFF
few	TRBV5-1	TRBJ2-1	CASSLDTGGLDEQFF
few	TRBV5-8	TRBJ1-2	CASSLAVRGYGYTF
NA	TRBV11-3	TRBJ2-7	CASSERVLGDRGPSEQYF
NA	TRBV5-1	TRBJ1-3	CASSYDRSSGNTIYF
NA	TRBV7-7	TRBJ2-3	CASSLVAGGTDTQYF
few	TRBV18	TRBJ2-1	CASSPGRHRSSYNEQFF
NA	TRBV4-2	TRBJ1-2	CASSQGRTTANYGYTF
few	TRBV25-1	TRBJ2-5	CASRPPRGVGETQYF
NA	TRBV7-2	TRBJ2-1	CASSPTAPVNEQFF
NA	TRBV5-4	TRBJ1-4	CASNGDRDGYEKLFF
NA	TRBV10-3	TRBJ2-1	CAISSRGGSSYNEQFF
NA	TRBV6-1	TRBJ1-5	CASSESRWDLQPQHF
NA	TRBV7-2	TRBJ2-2	CASSRILAPNTGELFF
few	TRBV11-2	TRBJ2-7	CASSLGASVSGDYEQYF
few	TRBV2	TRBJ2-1	CASSATSGRVEFF
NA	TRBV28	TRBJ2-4	CASSPGGLAGGRGNIQYF
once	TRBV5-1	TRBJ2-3	CASSRNLGTGGRTDTQYF
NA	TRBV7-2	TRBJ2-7	CASSLVLEGGEQYF
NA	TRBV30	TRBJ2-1	CAWSPGGNNEQFF
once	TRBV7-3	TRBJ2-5	CASSSHHQETQYF
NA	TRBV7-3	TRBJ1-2	CASSLNQGTDGYTF
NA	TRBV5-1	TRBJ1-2	CASSPDRLNYGYTF
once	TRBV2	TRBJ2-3	CASKSRADTQYF
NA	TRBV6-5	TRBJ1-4	CASHRGSPNEKLFF